These 20 T cell receptor beta chains originate from one sample sequenced in a study of shared clonotypes between healthy human individuals. In the naive CD8 group, cells lacked CD45RO and were positively selected for CCR7, so terminally differentiated effector memory CD45RA+ cells were left out. Assay: immunoSEQ multiplex PCR; the TCRdb copy retains only in-frame clones and omits some. The sample shows more than 500,000 clones, 95% of them seen only once. The sample comprised naive CD8+ T cells sorted from blood. These receptors all stem from a woman aged 25 to 39 in good health.

This sequence joins TRBV7-9 and TRBJ1-2; 7 nucleotides match TRBD1. The CDR3 is 14 amino acids. V was pared by 4 bases and J by 3 bases, with 5 bases of the junction left unmatched. Germline CDR1 reads SEHNR; CDR2 reads FQNEAQ (reference sequence). The DNA for the CDR3 is TGTGCCAGCAGCTCCACGACAGGGCACTATGGCTACACCTTC. Protein product: CASSSTTGHYGYTF.

This chain joins TRBV5-1 and TRBJ2-5, with D perhaps TRBD2 (6 bases). There are 14 residues in the CDR3. Germline assignment: CDR1 SGHRS and CDR2 YFSETQ. V shed 4 bases and J shed 7 bases, with 17 bases lying between them. CDR3 in DNA: TGCGCCAGCAGCGGGCTAGATGTGGGAGGGACCCAGTACTTC. Its protein is CASSGLDVGGTQYF.

The rearrangement links TRBV19 to TRBJ2-7; TRBD1 is a possible D gene (6 bases). The V and J ends lost 3 bases and 3 bases respectively, with 15 bases between them. The V gene's germline CDR1 is LNHDA and CDR2 SQIVND (reference sequence). The CDR3 covers 15 residues. The CDR3 coding sequence is TGTGCCAGTAGTATGTCTGGGACATCCTTCTACGAGCAGTACTTC. It yields the protein CASSMSGTSFYEQYF.

The V and J genes are TRBV27 and TRBJ2-1; 8 bases agree with TRBD2. CDR1 MNHEY and CDR2 SMNVEV come from the germline V gene (reference sequence). V trimming: 5 bases; J trimming: 0 bases; junction bases outside the gene matches: 6. The CDR3 runs to 16 residues. The CDR3 sequence is CASSPIGTSSYNEQFF. The DNA of the CDR3 is TGTGCCAGCAGTCCAATCGGGACTAGCTCCTACAATGAGCAGTTCTTC.

This clone was recorded only once. The J gene is TRBJ2-7, the V gene TRBV5-6; TRBD1 aligns across 9 bases. The CDR3 runs 16 residues. Unmatched junction bases numbered 6, after V lost 2 bases and J lost 0 bases. Germline assignment: CDR1 SGHDT and CDR2 YYEEEE. In DNA, the CDR3 is TGTGCCAGCAGCTTCTCCGGGACAGGGTACTCCTACGAGCAGTACTTC. The encoded protein is CASSFSGTGYSYEQYF.

This clone was recorded once. DNA for the CDR3: TGTGCCAGCAGTGACAGGGCCGGGACTGAAGCTTTCTTT. This codes for CASSDRAGTEAFF. This chain connects TRBV2 to TRBJ1-1; possible D gene TRBD1, 5 bases. The CDR3 is 13 amino acids. Trimming removed 3 bases from V and 5 bases from J, with 10 bases in between. Per the germline V gene, CDR1 is SNHLY and CDR2 is FYNNEI.

The chain uses TRBV19 and TRBJ1-2; perhaps TRBD1 as D (5 bases). Trimming stripped 3 bases from V and 2 bases from J, with 10 bases between. Per the germline V gene, CDR1 is LNHDA and CDR2 is SQIVND (reference sequence). There are 14 residues in the CDR3. As DNA, the CDR3 is TGTGCCAGTAGTATCGGGGCGCGGAACTATGGCTACACCTTC. This sequence encodes CASSIGARNYGYTF.

This rearrangement joins TRBV28 to TRBJ1-5; the match to TRBD1 covers 8 bases. This CDR3 has 12 residues. Germline V CDR1 and CDR2: MDHEN, SYDVKM. The CDR3 nucleotides read TGTGCTAGCGGGGACAGGAATCAGCCCCAGCATTTT. Translating gives CASGDRNQPQHF.

This clone was observed once. The chain is built from TRBV28 and TRBJ2-5; tentatively, D is TRBD1 (6 bases). The closer fit of TRBJ2-7 to the DNA end suggests the J call may be wrong. Per the germline V gene, CDR1 is MDHEN and CDR2 is SYDVKM. CDR3 length equals 14 residues. As DNA, the CDR3 is TGTGCCAGCAGTTTATATAGCCAGGGGTACGAGCAGTACTTC. This gives the protein CASSLYSQGYEQYF.

This CDR3 is CASSSEQGPNQPQHF. CDR3 sequence (DNA): TGTGCCAGCAGCTCTGAACAGGGGCCAAATCAGCCCCAGCATTTT. V gene TRBV28 combines with J gene TRBJ1-5; 7 bases fit TRBD1. Germline lookup yields CDR1 MDHEN and CDR2 SYDVKM. J was trimmed by 4 bases and V by 6 bases; bases with no gene match: 9. The CDR3 extends over 15 amino acids.

The chain joins TRBV5-1 to TRBJ1-4, with D tentatively TRBD1 (5 bases). Looked up from germline, CDR1 is SGHRS and CDR2 is YFSETQ. This CDR3 has 15 amino acids. Deletions cut 4 bases from V and 8 bases from J, with 18 bases between. CDR3 DNA sequence: TGCGCCAGCAGCCCGGAGGGGCCCCTACGGGAAAAACTGTTTTTT. Residues: CASSPEGPLREKLFF.

The chain couples TRBV5-4 to TRBJ2-7; 9 bases are shared with TRBD1. This CDR3 region has 14 residues. Germline V gives CDR1 SGHNT, CDR2 YYREEE (reference sequence). J gave up 1 base and V 4 bases, and 3 bases lay outside the gene matches. This CDR3 is CASSGDRGSYEQYF. CDR3 coding DNA: TGTGCCAGCAGCGGCGACAGGGGGTCCTACGAGCAGTACTTC.

The V call is TRBV7-9, the J call TRBJ1-4; 8 nucleotides line up with TRBD1. Germline CDR1 and CDR2: SEHNR and FQNEAQ (reference sequence). Unmatched junction bases numbered 4, after V lost 5 bases and J lost 5 bases. The CDR3 is made up of 14 amino acids. CDR3 protein: CASSAGQGNEKLFF. The CDR3 nucleotides are TGTGCCAGCAGCGCAGGACAGGGCAATGAAAAACTGTTTTTT.

The table lists this clone with a count of one. J is TRBJ2-3 and V is TRBV9; 12 positions agree with TRBD2. The CDR3 totals 14 residues. Germline values: CDR1 SGDLS, CDR2 YYNGEE. Germline trimming cut 4 bases from V and 5 bases from J; bases unmatched to any gene: 2. In nucleotides, the CDR3 is TGTGCCAGCAGCCCTAGCGGGAGGGAAGATACGCAGTATTTT. It specifies CASSPSGREDTQYF.

V usage is TRBV19 and J usage is TRBJ2-7; 7 bases match TRBD1. J gave up 3 bases and V 6 bases, and 5 bases lay outside the gene matches. Germline V lookup: CDR1 LNHDA, CDR2 SQIVND (reference sequence). The CDR3 is 13 residues long. The CDR3 is CASRPRGHYEQYF. The CDR3 DNA reads as TGTGCCAGTAGACCAAGGGGGCACTACGAGCAGTACTTC. Combining the CDR3 with reference TRBV19 and TRBJ2-7 gives the whole variable domain DGGITQSPKYLFRKEGQNVTLSCEQNLNHDAMYWYRQDPGQGLRLIYYSQIVNDFQKGDIAEGYSVSREKKESFPLTVTSAQKNPTAFYLCASRPRGHYEQYFGPGTRLTVT.

This clone was detected once. The J gene is TRBJ2-7, the V gene TRBV5-4; D not certain. The length of the CDR3 is 13 residues. Trimming removed 4 bases from V and 2 bases from J, with 10 bases in between. Per germline, CDR1 SGHNT and CDR2 YYREEE (reference sequence). The DNA for the CDR3 is TGTGCCAGCAGCATCGGACCTACCTACGAGCAGTACTTC. Its translation: CASSIGPTYEQYF.

The CDR3 region has the DNA TGTGCCAGCAGCTTAGAGGTAGCGGGAGGGCCGGTGTCAGATACGCAGTATTTT. Translating it yields CASSLEVAGGPVSDTQYF. This chain links TRBV7-2 with TRBJ2-3, with TRBD2 matching over 11 bases. Germline V gene data show CDR1 as SGHTA and CDR2 as FQGNSA. CDR3 size: 18 residues. Trimming cost V 1 base and J 4 bases; bases outside gene matches: 10.

This chain joins TRBV7-2 and TRBJ2-7, with 7 nucleotides matching TRBD2. The germline V gene has CDR1 SGHTA and CDR2 FQGNSA. The J segment lost 4 bases and the V segment lost 2 bases, leaving 5 bases of the junction unmatched. The CDR3 has 14 amino acids. The CDR3 loop reads CASSLSGRGYEQYF. The CDR3, as DNA: TGTGCCAGCAGCTTATCAGGGCGGGGGTACGAGCAGTACTTC.

V and J are TRBV29-1 and TRBJ2-1; perhaps TRBD2 as D (5 bases). V dropped 0 bases and J dropped 5 bases, with 14 bases sitting between them. The CDR3 is 15 residues long. The germline gives CDR1 SQVTM, CDR2 ANQGSEA. CDR3 sequence reads: CSVEEGLYSDNEQFF. CDR3 nucleotides: TGCAGCGTTGAAGAAGGATTATATAGCGACAATGAGCAGTTCTTC.

The chain recombines TRBV19 with TRBJ1-2; D gene ambiguous. V lost 3 bases and J lost 5, with 13 bases in between. CDR1 and CDR2 (germline): LNHDA, SQIVND (reference sequence). The length of the CDR3 is 14 residues. CDR3 DNA: TGTGCCAGTAGTATCGGACCGGCTAGGTATGGCTACACCTTC. This sequence encodes CASSIGPARYGYTF.